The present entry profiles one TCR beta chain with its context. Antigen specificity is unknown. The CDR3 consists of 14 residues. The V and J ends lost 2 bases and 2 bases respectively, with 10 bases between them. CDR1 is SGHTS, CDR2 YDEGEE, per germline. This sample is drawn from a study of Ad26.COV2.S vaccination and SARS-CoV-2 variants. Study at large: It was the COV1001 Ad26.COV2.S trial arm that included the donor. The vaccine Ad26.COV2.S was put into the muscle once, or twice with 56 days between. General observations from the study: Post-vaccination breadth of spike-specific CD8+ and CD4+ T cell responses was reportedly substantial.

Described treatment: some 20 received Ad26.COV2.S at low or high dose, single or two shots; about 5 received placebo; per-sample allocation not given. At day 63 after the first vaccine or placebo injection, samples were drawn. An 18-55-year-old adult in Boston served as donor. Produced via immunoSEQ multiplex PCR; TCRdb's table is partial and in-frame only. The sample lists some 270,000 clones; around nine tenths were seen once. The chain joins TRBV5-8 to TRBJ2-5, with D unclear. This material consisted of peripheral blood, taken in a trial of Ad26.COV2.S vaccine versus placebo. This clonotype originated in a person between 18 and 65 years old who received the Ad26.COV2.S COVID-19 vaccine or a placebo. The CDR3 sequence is CASSLGRVQETQYF. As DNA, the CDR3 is TGTGCCAGCAGCTTAGGACGGGTTCAAGAGACCCAGTACTTC.